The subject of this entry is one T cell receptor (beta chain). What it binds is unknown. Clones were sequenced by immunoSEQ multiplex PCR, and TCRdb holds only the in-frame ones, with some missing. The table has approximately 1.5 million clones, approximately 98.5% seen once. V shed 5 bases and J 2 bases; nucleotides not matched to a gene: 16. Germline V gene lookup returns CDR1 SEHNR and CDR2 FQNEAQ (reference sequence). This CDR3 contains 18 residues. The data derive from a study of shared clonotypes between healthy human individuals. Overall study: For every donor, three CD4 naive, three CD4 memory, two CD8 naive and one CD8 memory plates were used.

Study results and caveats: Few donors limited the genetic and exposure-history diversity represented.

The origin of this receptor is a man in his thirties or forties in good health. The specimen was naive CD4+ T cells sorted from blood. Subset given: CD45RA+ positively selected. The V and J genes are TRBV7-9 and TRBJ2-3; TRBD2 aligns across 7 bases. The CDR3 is CASSPGLPGRGITDTQYF. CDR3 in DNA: TGTGCCAGCAGCCCCGGTCTACCTGGGAGGGGTATCACAGATACGCAGTATTTT. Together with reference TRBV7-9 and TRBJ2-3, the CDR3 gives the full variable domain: DTGVSQNPRHKITKRGQNVTFRCDPISEHNRLYWYRQTLGQGPEFLTYFQNEAQLEKSRLLSDRFSAERPKGSFSTLEIQRTEQGDSAMYLCASSPGLPGRGITDTQYFGPGTRLTVL.